This paragraph covers one TCR beta chain sequence. Its antigen remains unidentified. This sample stems from a study of cytomegalovirus exposure and HLA in healthy donors. J was trimmed by 6 bases and V by 2 bases; bases with no gene match: 9. Germline V gene sequence: CDR1 SGHRS, CDR2 YFSETQ. The CDR3 sequence is 15 residues long. General study findings and limits: Presence/absence analyses treated sequencing depth as roughly uniform across donors. Specificity for CMV antigens was confirmed in vitro for a few of the CMV-associated chains.

A multiplex PCR was run with 60 Vbeta primers and 13 Jbeta primers. Some clones are missing from TCRdb's copy, which holds only in-frame ones; the method was immunoSEQ multiplex PCR. The sample consists of some 74,000 clones, about 72% of them appearing once. The gene calls are TRBV5-1 and TRBJ2-7; 9 nucleotides align to TRBD1. Sequencing was done on a sample of PBMCs. The clonotype originates from a middle-aged man in good health and CMV-seropositive. CDR3 loop: CASSLGTGTLSEQYF. Written as DNA, the CDR3 is TGCGCCAGCAGCTTAGGGACAGGGACTCTAAGCGAGCAGTACTTC.